This T cell receptor (beta chain) stems from a study of shared clonotypes between healthy human individuals. Findings of the study overall: Some clonotypes were shared by all four sorted-subset donors, while others were not shared. The non-shared ones had lower generation probabilities than the shared ones.

CDR3 size: 13 residues. The germline V gene encodes CDR1 LGHNA and CDR2 YNFKEQ. The V end lost 0 bases, the J end lost 8 bases, and 7 bases lay between the germline ends. Clones were read by immunoSEQ multiplex PCR, and TCRdb kept only the in-frame ones, dropping some. Counted here are millions of clones, more than 85% occurring once; the ten biggest clones make up 0.39%. Concerning this clone itself: Its antigen is still unknown.

The sequenced material came from naive CD4+ T cells from PBMCs. This sample's subset: CD45RA+ positively selected. V is TRBV4-2 and J is TRBJ1-4; D gene uncertain. This clonotype was sampled from a man between 18 and 29 years old in good health. Some clones in this sample may be carry-over from other donors' samples. CDR3 sequence: CASSQDSGEKLFF. The CDR3 region has the DNA TGTGCCAGCAGCCAAGATTCCGGCGAAAAACTGTTTTTT.